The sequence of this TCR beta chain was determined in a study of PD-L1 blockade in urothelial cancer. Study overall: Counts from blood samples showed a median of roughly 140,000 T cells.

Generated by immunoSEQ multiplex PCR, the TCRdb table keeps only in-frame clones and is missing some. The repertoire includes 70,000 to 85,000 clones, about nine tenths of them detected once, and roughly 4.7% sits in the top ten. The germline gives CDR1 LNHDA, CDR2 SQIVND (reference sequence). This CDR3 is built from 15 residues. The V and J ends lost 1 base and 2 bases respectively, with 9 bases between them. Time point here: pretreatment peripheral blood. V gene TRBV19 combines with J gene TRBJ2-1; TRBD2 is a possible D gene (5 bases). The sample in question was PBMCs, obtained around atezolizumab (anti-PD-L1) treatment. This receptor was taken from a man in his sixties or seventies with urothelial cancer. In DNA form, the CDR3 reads TGTGCCAGTAGTATAGCCCTAGCCCCCTACAATGAGCAGTTCTTC. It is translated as CASSIALAPYNEQFF.